The 20 T cell receptor beta chains below all came from one sample that was sequenced in a study of OX40 agonist ivuxolimab in advanced cancers. Using immunoSEQ multiplex PCR, the repertoire was profiled, and TCRdb retains in-frame clones only, with some absent. The table includes fewer than 75,000 clones, around 88% detected once. This specimen consisted of CD4+ or CD8+ T cells sorted from blood, obtained in a trial of the OX40 agonist ivuxolimab. The receptor source for this set is an adult with an advanced solid tumor such as melanoma, head and neck, liver or kidney cancer.

This clone was seen only a few times. The chain uses TRBV21-1 and TRBJ2-1. TRBV21-1 is assigned pseudogene status. The CDR3 has 9 residues. CDR3 DNA: TGTGCCAGCAGCAGCGAGCAGTTCTTC. Protein product: CASSSEQFF.

This rearrangement joins TRBV7-8 to TRBJ2-5; D is perhaps TRBD1 or TRBD2 (6 bases each). CDR1 and CDR2 from the germline V gene are SGHVS and FQNEAQ. The CDR3 covers 15 residues. V was pared by 1 base and J by 5 bases, with 14 bases between. The DNA for the CDR3 is TGTGCCAGCAGCTTAGAGACTAGAGGGGGGGAGACCCAGTACTTC. Protein sequence: CASSLETRGGETQYF.

V is TRBV29-1 and J is TRBJ1-5, with D tentatively TRBD1 (5 bases). The CDR3 totals 12 residues. Trimming took off 7 bases at V and 3 bases at J, with 10 bases between the two ends. From germline, CDR1 is SQVTM and CDR2 ANQGSEA. CDR3 DNA: TGCAGCGCTGGGGGTCTCAATCAGCCCCAGCATTTT. It translates to CSAGGLNQPQHF.

The V and J genes are TRBV28 and TRBJ2-7; D not certain. CDR3 length equals 12 residues. CDR1 MDHEN and CDR2 SYDVKM come from the germline V gene. Trimming removed 4 bases at V and 3 bases at J, with 7 bases between. CDR3 DNA: TGTGCCAGCAGTTCTGGGTTCTACGAGCAGTACTTC. It is translated as CASSSGFYEQYF.

The chain recombines TRBV5-1 with TRBJ1-1; possibly TRBD1 for D (5 bases). Germline V gene lookup returns CDR1 SGHRS and CDR2 YFSETQ. The CDR3 covers 15 residues. Trimming stripped 6 bases from V and 5 bases from J, with 20 bases between. The CDR3 DNA reads as TGCGCCAGCACCCCTGAGTGGGGCACTCGGACTGAAGCTTTCTTT. Translated, it gives CASTPEWGTRTEAFF.

This chain joins TRBV5-5 and TRBJ1-5; 8 nucleotides agree with TRBD1. CDR3 length equals 15 residues. The trim removed 4 bases at V and 6 bases at J, leaving 9 bases unmatched. The germline CDR1 and CDR2 sequences are SGHKS and YYEKEE (reference sequence). The CDR3 DNA sequence: TGTGCCAGCAGCCCCCAGGGGGCGTGGGTTCAGCCCCAGCATTTT. It translates to CASSPQGAWVQPQHF.

This clone showed up just a few times. The chain carries TRBV7-9 and TRBJ1-2, with D uncertain. Trimming removed 3 bases from V and 6 bases from J, with 14 bases in between. The CDR3 covers 14 residues. The germline V gene encodes CDR1 SEHNR and CDR2 FQNEAQ (reference sequence). The DNA of the CDR3 is TGTGCCAGCAGCTTCGACGGACCACTCCATGGCTACACCTTC. Encoded protein: CASSFDGPLHGYTF. Full variable domain (remainder filled in from reference TRBV7-9 and TRBJ1-2): DTGVSQNPRHKITKRGQNVTFRCDPISEHNRLYWYRQTLGQGPEFLTYFQNEAQLEKSRLLSDRFSAERPKGSFSTLEIQRTEQGDSAMYLCASSFDGPLHGYTFGSGTRLTVV.

The chain combines TRBV11-3 with TRBJ2-1; D possibly corresponds to TRBD2 (6 bases). The V and J ends lost 5 bases and 4 bases respectively, with 12 bases between them. The CDR3 contains 14 residues. Germline CDR1 and CDR2: SGHNT and YENEEA. CDR3 coding DNA: TGTGCCAGCAGCCAGTTGGGGACTTACAATGAGCAGTTCTTC. It yields the protein CASSQLGTYNEQFF.

The J gene is TRBJ1-5, the V gene TRBV5-4, with D possibly being TRBD1 (5 bases). Looked up from germline, CDR1 is SGHNT and CDR2 is YYREEE (reference sequence). The CDR3 has 15 amino acids. V lost 4 bases, J lost 6 bases, and 17 bases lay in between. DNA for the CDR3: TGTGCCAGCAGCCAGGGACTCGAGGTGGGTCAGCCCCAGCATTTT. This encodes CASSQGLEVGQPQHF.

This clone was found once. V usage is TRBV11-2 and J usage is TRBJ1-1; D is unclear. The CDR3 is 14 residues long. Trimming removed 0 bases from V and 0 bases from J, with 5 bases in between. Germline loops: CDR1 SGHAT, CDR2 FQNNGV. The CDR3 loop is CASSLDPVNTEAFF. The CDR3 nucleotides are TGTGCCAGCAGCTTAGATCCAGTGAACACTGAAGCTTTCTTT.

The chain is built from TRBV13 and TRBJ2-3; 8 bases are a match to TRBD2. J gave up 8 bases and V 1 base, and 11 bases lay outside the gene matches. The CDR3 has 16 amino acids. Per the germline V gene, CDR1 is PRHDT and CDR2 is FYEKMQ (reference sequence). This CDR3 reads CASSLVSGTHSVTQYF. For the CDR3, the DNA is TGTGCCAGCAGCTTAGTTAGCGGGACCCACTCGGTTACGCAGTATTTT.

In this sample, this clone turned up a few times. This chain joins TRBV5-1 and TRBJ2-3; maybe TRBD1 (7 bases). The ends were cut back, 1 base at V and 2 bases at J, with 14 bases in the middle. Germline CDR1 is SGHRS and CDR2 is YFSETQ. This CDR3 has 16 residues. The CDR3 sequence: CASSLYGGTATDTQYF. The CDR3, as DNA: TGCGCCAGCAGCTTGTATGGCGGGACAGCCACAGATACGCAGTATTTT.

This sequence joins TRBV2 and TRBJ1-2; D uncertain. The V gene lost 2 bases and the J gene lost 3 bases, with 4 bases spanning the gap. Germline lookup yields CDR1 SNHLY and CDR2 FYNNEI. The CDR3 has 12 amino acids. The CDR3 DNA sequence: TGTGCCAGCAGTGAACAAGACTATGGCTACACCTTC. Its protein is CASSEQDYGYTF.

This chain joins TRBV2 and TRBJ2-3; 14 bases align to TRBD2. The length of the CDR3 is 17 residues. Germline CDR1 is SNHLY and CDR2 is FYNNEI. V shed 4 bases and J 4 bases; nucleotides not matched to a gene: 7. The CDR3 nucleotides read TGTGCCAGCAGTGGCCCGGGACTAGCGGGAGACGCAGATACGCAGTATTTT. Translating gives CASSGPGLAGDADTQYF.

The chain joins TRBV6-5 to TRBJ2-1; possible D gene TRBD2, 6 bases. This CDR3 spans 15 amino acids. Germline V lookup: CDR1 MNHEY, CDR2 SVGAGI. Between the trimmed V and J ends, which lost 10 bases and 5 bases, there was a span of 21 bases. DNA of the CDR3: TGTGCCACCGTGTCTTGGTCGGGAGTGAACAATGAGCAGTTCTTC. Its protein product is CATVSWSGVNNEQFF.

This chain connects TRBV11-3 to TRBJ2-7; maybe TRBD2 (6 bases). CDR1 is SGHNT and CDR2 is YENEEA in the germline V gene. The CDR3 extends over 15 amino acids. V shed 5 bases and J shed 9 bases, with 23 bases lying between them. The CDR3 bases are TGTGCCAGCAGCAGGGCTCCGGGACTGATGCAAGGGCAGTACTTC. It specifies CASSRAPGLMQGQYF.

The genes are TRBV7-8 and TRBJ2-1; TRBD2 aligns across 8 bases. Trimming took 6 bases from V and 5 from J; bases not matched to a gene: 9. CDR3 length: 15 amino acids. The V gene's germline CDR1 is SGHVS and CDR2 FQNEAQ. In DNA, the CDR3 is TGTGCCAGCAGACCCCCCGGGGGGGGCGACAATGAGCAGTTCTTC. Its translation: CASRPPGGGDNEQFF.

The V and J genes are TRBV13 and TRBJ2-3, with no clear D. The germline gives CDR1 PRHDT, CDR2 FYEKMQ (reference sequence). Trimming took off 0 bases at V and 1 base at J, with 8 bases between the two ends. CDR3 length: 15 amino acids. Written as DNA, the CDR3 is TGTGCCAGCAGCTTAGGACTACGGGGCACAGATACGCAGTATTTT. It translates to CASSLGLRGTDTQYF. Drawing the rest from reference TRBV13 and TRBJ2-3, the complete variable domain is AAGVIQSPRHLIKEKRETATLKCYPIPRHDTVYWYQQGPGQDPQFLISFYEKMQSDKGSIPDRFSAQQFSDYHSELNMSSLELGDSALYFCASSLGLRGTDTQYFGPGTRLTVL.

In its sample, this clone was seen once. V is TRBV28 and J is TRBJ1-5; the D gene is possibly TRBD1 (5 bases). The V gene's germline CDR1 is MDHEN and CDR2 SYDVKM. The CDR3 runs to 15 residues. V lost 6 bases to trimming and J lost 6 bases, with 18 bases between them. The CDR3 DNA reads as TGTGCCAGCAGAAATAGAAAGTCCGGGGGTCAGCCCCAGCATTTT. It is translated as CASRNRKSGGQPQHF. The complete variable domain, with remaining parts taken from reference TRBV28 and TRBJ1-5, reads DVKVTQSSRYLVKRTGEKVFLECVQDMDHENMFWYRQDPGLGLRLIYFSYDVKMKEKGDIPEGYSVSREKKERFSLILESASTNQTSMYLCASRNRKSGGQPQHFGDGTRLSIL.

This chain links TRBV6-5 with TRBJ2-7; no firm D call. This CDR3 is built from 14 residues. From germline, CDR1 is MNHEY and CDR2 SVGAGI. V was cut by 0 bases and J by 2 bases, with 8 bases left in between. The CDR3 DNA follows: TGTGCCAGCAGTTACTCGACCAACACCTACGAGCAGTACTTC. Encoded protein: CASSYSTNTYEQYF.